These 18 T cell receptor beta chains came from one sample sequenced in a study of cytomegalovirus exposure and HLA in healthy donors. The PCR employed 60 Vbeta primers together with 13 Jbeta primers. Some clones are missing from TCRdb's copy, which holds only in-frame ones; the method was immunoSEQ multiplex PCR. The sample contains nearly 200,000 clones, 77% of which appear only once. The specimen was PBMCs. Receptors originate from a woman in her 30s in good health and CMV-seropositive.

CDR3 loop: CAWALGRRSGNTIYF. The CDR3 nucleotides are TGTGCCTGGGCCCTGGGGCGTCGCTCTGGAAACACCATATATTTT. This sequence joins TRBV30 and TRBJ1-3; perhaps TRBD1 as D (5 bases). The CDR3 sequence is 15 residues long. CDR1 and CDR2 from the germline V gene are GTSNPN and SVGIG (reference sequence). V was pared by 5 bases and J by 0 bases, with 14 bases between. Looking up the rest from reference TRBV30 and TRBJ1-3 gives the full variable domain: SQTIHQWPATLVQPVGSPLSLECTVEGTSNPNLYWYRQAAGRGLQLLFYSVGIGQISSEVPQNLSASRPQDRQFILSSKKLLLSDSGFYLCAWALGRRSGNTIYFGEGSWLTVV.

The chain is built from TRBV20-1 and TRBJ2-3; D gene unclear. With 5 bases removed from V and 6 bases from J, the gap between germline ends came to 9 bases. This CDR3 contains 11 residues. Germline V gene data show CDR1 as DFQATT and CDR2 as SNEGSKA (reference sequence). CDR3 in amino acids: CSALARDTQYF. The CDR3, as DNA: TGCAGTGCTTTGGCTAGGGATACGCAGTATTTT.

The chain uses TRBV7-3 and TRBJ2-1; possible D gene TRBD1, 6 bases. CDR3 length: 15 residues. V was cut by 4 bases and J by 0 bases, with 10 bases left in between. Germline V gene data show CDR1 as SGHTA and CDR2 as FQGTGA. The CDR3 DNA sequence: TGTGCCAGCAGCTCACAGGGCAGCTCCTACAATGAGCAGTTCTTC. Amino acid sequence: CASSSQGSSYNEQFF.

The CDR3 region is CASSAGIPNYGYTF. CDR3 in DNA: TGTGCCAGCAGCGCGGGGATTCCAAACTATGGCTACACCTTC. The chain couples TRBV9 to TRBJ1-2; D remains ambiguous. Between the trimmed V and J ends, which lost 3 bases and 2 bases, there was a span of 11 bases. The germline V gene encodes CDR1 SGDLS and CDR2 YYNGEE. The CDR3 covers 14 residues.

The chain uses TRBV5-5 and TRBJ1-6, with D possibly matching TRBD1 (5 bases). The CDR3 loop spans 17 amino acids. Germline lookup yields CDR1 SGHKS and CDR2 YYEKEE (reference sequence). V lost 2 bases and J 3 bases, leaving 15 bases between the germline ends. CDR3 residues: CASSFQGGRIYNSPLHF. In nucleotides, the CDR3 is TGTGCCAGCAGCTTCCAGGGAGGGCGTATCTATAATTCACCCCTCCACTTT.

This chain uses TRBV4-3 with TRBJ1-2; 9 positions agree with TRBD1. The CDR3 sequence is 15 residues long. CDR1 LGHNA and CDR2 YSLEER come from the germline V gene. After removal of 4 bases from V and 3 bases from J, the junction contained 6 bases not matched to a gene. The CDR3 reads CASSRTGGRDYGYTF. CDR3 sequence (DNA): TGCGCCAGCAGCCGAACAGGGGGCCGCGACTATGGCTACACCTTC.

The chain links TRBV7-2 to TRBJ2-7; 14 bases fit TRBD2. The CDR3 is 15 amino acids. In germline, CDR1 is SGHTA, CDR2 FQGNSA. The junction had 1 base not matched to a gene; V was cut back by 5 bases and J by 1 base. The CDR3 region is CASSRTSGRSYEQYF. DNA for the CDR3: TGTGCCAGCAGCAGGACTAGCGGGAGGTCCTACGAGCAGTACTTC.

The chain has TRBV4-2 and TRBJ2-4; 8 bases are shared with TRBD1. Losses at the gene ends were 4 bases for V and 8 bases for J; bases not matched to a gene: 7. Germline CDR1 is LGHNA and CDR2 is YNFKEQ. The CDR3 is made up of 14 amino acids. DNA for the CDR3: TGTGCCAGCAGCCGAGGACAGGGCTCTCACATTCAGTACTTC. This codes for CASSRGQGSHIQYF.

CDR3 in DNA: TGTGCCAGCAGGGGGGGGACAGGGGTCCGGTCACCCCTCCACTTT. This codes for CASRGGTGVRSPLHF. The gene calls are TRBV2 and TRBJ1-6; TRBD1 aligns across 10 bases. CDR3 length: 15 residues. Germline CDR1 is SNHLY and CDR2 is FYNNEI. Unmatched junction bases numbered 9, after V lost 6 bases and J lost 10 bases.

There are a few counts of this clone. The chain carries TRBV11-3 and TRBJ1-1; no firm D call. The CDR3 extends over 13 amino acids. V was trimmed by 1 base and J by 1 base, leaving 4 bases between them. In germline, CDR1 is SGHNT, CDR2 YENEEA. The CDR3 nucleotides are TGTGCCAGCAGCTTAGCATGGAACACTGAAGCTTTCTTT. This encodes CASSLAWNTEAFF.

The J gene is TRBJ1-1, the V gene TRBV5-1; weak D call: TRBD1 (6 bases). The CDR3 totals 16 residues. V was trimmed by 6 bases and J by 1 base, leaving 19 bases between them. The germline gives CDR1 SGHRS, CDR2 YFSETQ. The CDR3: CASNPMSAGANTEAFF. Here the CDR3 DNA reads TGCGCCAGCAATCCCATGTCCGCAGGGGCGAACACTGAAGCTTTCTTT.

The rearrangement joins TRBV28 to TRBJ1-1; D not resolved. Germline V gene sequence: CDR1 MDHEN, CDR2 SYDVKM. CDR3 length: 13 residues. Between the trimmed V and J ends, which lost 11 bases and 0 bases, there was a span of 13 bases. CDR3 sequence (DNA): TGTGCCGAGGGCAGACCCCTGAACACTGAAGCTTTCTTT. Amino acids: CAEGRPLNTEAFF.

The chain employs TRBV7-9 and TRBJ1-1; D is ambiguous. V lost 5 bases to trimming and J lost 7 bases, with 11 bases between them. This CDR3 spans 12 amino acids. Germline CDR1 and CDR2: SEHNR and FQNEAQ (reference sequence). The CDR3 region has the DNA TGTGCCAGCAGCCGCACGGGAATTGAAGCTTTCTTT. Protein: CASSRTGIEAFF. Complete variable domain (other parts from reference TRBV7-9 and TRBJ1-1): DTGVSQNPRHKITKRGQNVTFRCDPISEHNRLYWYRQTLGQGPEFLTYFQNEAQLEKSRLLSDRFSAERPKGSFSTLEIQRTEQGDSAMYLCASSRTGIEAFFGQGTRLTVV.

The chain combines TRBV9 with TRBJ1-2; no reliable D call. There are 13 residues in the CDR3. The V end was cut by 3 bases, the J end by 3 bases, with 9 bases between. CDR1 SGDLS and CDR2 YYNGEE come from the germline V gene. CDR3 sequence: CASSGTQDYGYTF. CDR3 nucleotide sequence: TGTGCCAGCAGCGGCACCCAGGACTATGGCTACACCTTC.

This clone is a singleton in its sample. The chain carries TRBV4-1 and TRBJ2-5; D is possibly TRBD2 (5 bases). The CDR3 is 13 amino acids. V lost 0 bases, J lost 7 bases, and 9 bases lay in between. Germline CDR1 and CDR2: MGHRA and YSYEKL. The CDR3 here is CASSQEGSGTQYF. DNA of the CDR3: TGCGCCAGCAGCCAAGAGGGGAGTGGGACCCAGTACTTC.

The J gene is TRBJ1-1, the V gene TRBV7-9, with D uncertain. The CDR3 is 13 residues long. V was shortened by 2 bases and J by 2 bases, with 6 bases between the two germline ends. Germline CDR1 reads SEHNR; CDR2 reads FQNEAQ (reference sequence). CDR3 sequence (DNA): TGTGCCAGCAGCTTACAGGCCAACACTGAAGCTTTCTTT. Protein: CASSLQANTEAFF.

The rearrangement links TRBV9 to TRBJ1-2; D unclear. The germline gives CDR1 SGDLS, CDR2 YYNGEE. V lost 0 bases to trimming and J lost 6 bases, with 12 bases between them. The CDR3 has 14 amino acids. CDR3 loop: CASSVEGRYHGYTF. The DNA of the CDR3 is TGTGCCAGCAGCGTAGAAGGCAGGTATCATGGCTACACCTTC.

The rearrangement links TRBV7-2 to TRBJ2-3; TRBD2 agrees at 10 bases. V was clipped by 4 bases and J by 12 bases; unmatched bases: 10. This CDR3 spans 14 amino acids. Germline V gene data show CDR1 as SGHTA and CDR2 as FQGNSA. CDR3: CASSYETSGRAQYF. In DNA, the CDR3 is TGTGCCAGCAGCTACGAGACTAGCGGGCGGGCCCAGTATTTT.